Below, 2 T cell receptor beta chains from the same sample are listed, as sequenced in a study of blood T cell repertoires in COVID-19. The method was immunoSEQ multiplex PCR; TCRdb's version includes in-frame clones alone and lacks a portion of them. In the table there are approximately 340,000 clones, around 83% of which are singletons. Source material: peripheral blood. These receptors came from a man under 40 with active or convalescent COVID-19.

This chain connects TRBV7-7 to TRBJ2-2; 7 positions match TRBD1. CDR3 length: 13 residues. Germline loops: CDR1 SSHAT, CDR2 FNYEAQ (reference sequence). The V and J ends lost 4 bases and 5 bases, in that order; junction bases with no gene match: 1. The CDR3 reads CASSYRGTGELFF. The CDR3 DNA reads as TGTGCCAGCAGCTACAGGGGTACCGGGGAGCTGTTTTTT.

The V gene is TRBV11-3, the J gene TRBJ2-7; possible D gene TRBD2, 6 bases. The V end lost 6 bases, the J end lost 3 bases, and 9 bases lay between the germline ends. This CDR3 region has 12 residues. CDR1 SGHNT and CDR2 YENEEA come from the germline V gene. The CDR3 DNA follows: TGTGCCAGCAGTTCGGGGGTCTACGAGCAGTACTTC. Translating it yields CASSSGVYEQYF.